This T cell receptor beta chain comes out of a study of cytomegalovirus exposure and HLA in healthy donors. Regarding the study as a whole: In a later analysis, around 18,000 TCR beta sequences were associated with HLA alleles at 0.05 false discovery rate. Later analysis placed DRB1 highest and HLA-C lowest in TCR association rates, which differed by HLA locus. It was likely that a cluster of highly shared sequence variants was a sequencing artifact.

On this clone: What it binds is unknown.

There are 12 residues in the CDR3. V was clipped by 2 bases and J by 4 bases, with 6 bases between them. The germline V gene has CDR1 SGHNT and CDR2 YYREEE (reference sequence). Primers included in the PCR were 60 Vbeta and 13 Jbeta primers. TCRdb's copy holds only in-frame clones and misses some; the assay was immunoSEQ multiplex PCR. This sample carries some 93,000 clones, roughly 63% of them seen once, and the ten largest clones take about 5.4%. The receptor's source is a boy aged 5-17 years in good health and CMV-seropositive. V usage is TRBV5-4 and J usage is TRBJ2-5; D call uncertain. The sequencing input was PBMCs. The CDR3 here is CASSLFSETQYF. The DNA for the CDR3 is TGTGCCAGCAGCTTATTCTCAGAGACCCAGTACTTC.